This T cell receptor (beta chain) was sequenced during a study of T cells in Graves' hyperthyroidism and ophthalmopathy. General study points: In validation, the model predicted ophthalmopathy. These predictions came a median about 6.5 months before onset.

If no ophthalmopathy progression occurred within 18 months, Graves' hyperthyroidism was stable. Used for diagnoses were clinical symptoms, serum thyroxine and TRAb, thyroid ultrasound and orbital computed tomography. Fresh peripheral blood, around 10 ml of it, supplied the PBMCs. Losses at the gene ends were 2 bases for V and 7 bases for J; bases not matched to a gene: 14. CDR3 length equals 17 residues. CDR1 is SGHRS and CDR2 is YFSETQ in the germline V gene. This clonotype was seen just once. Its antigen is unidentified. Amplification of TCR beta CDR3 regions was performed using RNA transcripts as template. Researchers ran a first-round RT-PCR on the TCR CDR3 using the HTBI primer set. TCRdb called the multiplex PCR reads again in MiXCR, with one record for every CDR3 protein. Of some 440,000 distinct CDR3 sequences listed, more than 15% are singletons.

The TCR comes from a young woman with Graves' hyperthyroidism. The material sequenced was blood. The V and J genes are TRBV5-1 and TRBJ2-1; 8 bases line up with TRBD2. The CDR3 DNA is TGCGCCAGCAGCTTTGCCTCCGGGAGGGCAAGTCGGAATGAGCAGTTCTTC. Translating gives CASSFASGRASRNEQFF.